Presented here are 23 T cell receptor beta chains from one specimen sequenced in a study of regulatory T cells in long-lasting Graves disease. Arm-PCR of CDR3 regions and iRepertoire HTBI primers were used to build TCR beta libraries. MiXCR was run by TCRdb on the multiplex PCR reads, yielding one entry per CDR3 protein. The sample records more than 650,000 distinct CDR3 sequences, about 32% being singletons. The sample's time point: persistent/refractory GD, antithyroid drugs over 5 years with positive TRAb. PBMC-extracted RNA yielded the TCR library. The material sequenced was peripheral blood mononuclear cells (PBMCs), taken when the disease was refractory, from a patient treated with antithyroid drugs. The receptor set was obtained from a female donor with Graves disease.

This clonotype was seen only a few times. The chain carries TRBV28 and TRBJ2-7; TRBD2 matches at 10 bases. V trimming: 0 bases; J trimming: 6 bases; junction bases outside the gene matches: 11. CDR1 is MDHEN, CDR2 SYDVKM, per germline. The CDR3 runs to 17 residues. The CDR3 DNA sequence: TGTGCCAGCAGTTTATGGCCGAGGCTAGCGGGAGTTGGCGAGCAGTACTTC. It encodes CASSLWPRLAGVGEQYF.

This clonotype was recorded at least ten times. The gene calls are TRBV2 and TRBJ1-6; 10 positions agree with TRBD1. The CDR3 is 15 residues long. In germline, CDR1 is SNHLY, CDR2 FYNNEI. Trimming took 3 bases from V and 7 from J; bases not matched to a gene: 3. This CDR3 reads CASSDWTGGNSPLHF. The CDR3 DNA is TGTGCCAGCAGTGACTGGACAGGGGGGAATTCACCCCTCCACTTT.

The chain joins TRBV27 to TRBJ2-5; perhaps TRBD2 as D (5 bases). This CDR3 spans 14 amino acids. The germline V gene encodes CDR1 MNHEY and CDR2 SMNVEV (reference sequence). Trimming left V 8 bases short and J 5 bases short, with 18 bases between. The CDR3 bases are TGTGCCAGCTCCGATTGGGGAGTGGGGGAGACCCAGTACTTC. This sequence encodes CASSDWGVGETQYF.

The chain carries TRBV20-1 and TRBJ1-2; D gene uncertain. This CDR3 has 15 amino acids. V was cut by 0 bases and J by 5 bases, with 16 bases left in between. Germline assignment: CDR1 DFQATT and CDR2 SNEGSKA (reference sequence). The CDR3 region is CSAREHSGREYGYTF. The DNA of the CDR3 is TGCAGTGCTAGAGAACATTCAGGACGGGAGTATGGCTACACCTTC.

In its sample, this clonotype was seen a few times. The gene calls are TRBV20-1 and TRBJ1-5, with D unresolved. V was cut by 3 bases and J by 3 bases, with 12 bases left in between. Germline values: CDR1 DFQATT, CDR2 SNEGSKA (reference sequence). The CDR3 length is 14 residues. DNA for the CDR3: TGCAGTGCTAGGAACCCGGGATCCAATCAGCCCCAGCATTTT. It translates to CSARNPGSNQPQHF.

In nucleotides, the CDR3 is TGTGCCAGTACCCGAGTGGGGACAGCTAGCAATCAGCCCCAGCATTTT. This sequence encodes CASTRVGTASNQPQHF. V and J are TRBV19 and TRBJ1-5, with 7 nucleotides matching TRBD1. V lost 7 bases, J lost 0 bases, and 9 bases stayed unmatched. The CDR3 sequence is 16 residues long. Germline CDR1 reads LNHDA; CDR2 reads SQIVND (reference sequence).

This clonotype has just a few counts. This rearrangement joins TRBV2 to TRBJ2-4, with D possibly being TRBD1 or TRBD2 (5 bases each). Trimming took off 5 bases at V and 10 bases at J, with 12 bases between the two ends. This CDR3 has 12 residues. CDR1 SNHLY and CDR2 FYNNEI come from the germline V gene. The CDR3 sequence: CASSTGTEIQYF. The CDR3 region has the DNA TGTGCCAGCAGTACCGGGACGGAGATTCAGTACTTC.

The CDR3 DNA reads as TGTGCCAGCAGCTTAGCGCTCTGGGCAGATGAAGAGACCCAGTACTTC. Translation gives CASSLALWADEETQYF. The chain carries TRBV7-2 and TRBJ2-5, with unresolved D. Germline assignment: CDR1 SGHTA and CDR2 FQGNSA. The length of the CDR3 is 16 residues. V lost 0 bases and J lost 3, with 14 bases in between.

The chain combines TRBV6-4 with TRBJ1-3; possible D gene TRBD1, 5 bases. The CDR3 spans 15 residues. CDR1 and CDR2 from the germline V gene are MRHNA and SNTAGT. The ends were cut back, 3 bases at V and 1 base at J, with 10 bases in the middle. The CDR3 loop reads CASSEGAGSGNTIYF. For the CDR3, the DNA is TGTGCCAGCAGTGAAGGGGCCGGGTCTGGAAACACCATATATTTT.

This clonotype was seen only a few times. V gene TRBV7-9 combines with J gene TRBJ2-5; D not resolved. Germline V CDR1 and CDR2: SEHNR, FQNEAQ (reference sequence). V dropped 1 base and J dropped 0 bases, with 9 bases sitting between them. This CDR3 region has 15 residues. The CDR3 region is CASSLGDGHQETQYF. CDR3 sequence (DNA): TGTGCCAGCAGCTTAGGCGACGGACACCAAGAGACCCAGTACTTC.

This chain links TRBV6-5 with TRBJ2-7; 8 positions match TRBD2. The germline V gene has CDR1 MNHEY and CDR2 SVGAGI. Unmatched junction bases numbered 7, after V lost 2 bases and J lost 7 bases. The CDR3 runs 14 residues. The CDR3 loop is CASSYPSPSGEQYF. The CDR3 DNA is TGTGCCAGCAGTTACCCCTCTCCTAGCGGGGAGCAGTACTTC.

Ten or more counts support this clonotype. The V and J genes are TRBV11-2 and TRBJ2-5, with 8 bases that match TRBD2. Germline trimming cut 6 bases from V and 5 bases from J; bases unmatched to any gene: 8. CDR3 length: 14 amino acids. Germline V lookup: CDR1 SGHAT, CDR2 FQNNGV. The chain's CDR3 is CASRRSGSRETQYF. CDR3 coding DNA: TGTGCCAGCAGACGCAGCGGGAGTCGTGAGACCCAGTACTTC.

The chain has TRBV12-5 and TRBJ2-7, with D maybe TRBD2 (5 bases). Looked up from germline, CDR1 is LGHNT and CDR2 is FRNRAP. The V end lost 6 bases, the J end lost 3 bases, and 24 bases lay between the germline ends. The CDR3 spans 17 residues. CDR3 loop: CASGSLDLLERIYEQYF. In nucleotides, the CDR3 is TGTGCTAGTGGGTCCCTGGACTTATTAGAACGAATCTACGAGCAGTACTTC.

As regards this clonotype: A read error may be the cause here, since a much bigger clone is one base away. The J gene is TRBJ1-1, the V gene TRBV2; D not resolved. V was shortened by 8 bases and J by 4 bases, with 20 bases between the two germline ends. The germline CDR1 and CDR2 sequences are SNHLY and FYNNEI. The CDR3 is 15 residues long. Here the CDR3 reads CASHPVRFGGTEAFF. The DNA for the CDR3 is TGTGCCAGCCATCCCGTTAGGTTTGGTGGCACTGAAGCTTTCTTT.

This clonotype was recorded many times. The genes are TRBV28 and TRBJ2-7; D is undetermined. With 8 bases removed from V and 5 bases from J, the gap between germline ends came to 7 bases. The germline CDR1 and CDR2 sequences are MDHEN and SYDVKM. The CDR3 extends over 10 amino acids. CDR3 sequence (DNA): TGTGCCAGCGGAAGCAACGAGCAGTACTTC. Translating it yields CASGSNEQYF.

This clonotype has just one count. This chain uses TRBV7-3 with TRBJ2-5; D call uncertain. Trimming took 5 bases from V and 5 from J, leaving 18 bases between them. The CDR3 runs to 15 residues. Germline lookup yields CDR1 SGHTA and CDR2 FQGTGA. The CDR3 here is CASSAQPGSTETQYF. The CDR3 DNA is TGTGCCAGCAGCGCCCAACCCGGGTCAACGGAGACCCAGTACTTC.

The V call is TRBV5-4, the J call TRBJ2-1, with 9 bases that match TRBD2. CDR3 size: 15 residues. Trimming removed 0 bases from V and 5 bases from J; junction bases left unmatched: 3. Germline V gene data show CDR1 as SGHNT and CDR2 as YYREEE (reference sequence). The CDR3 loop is CASSLVAGANNEQFF. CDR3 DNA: TGTGCCAGCAGCTTGGTAGCGGGAGCTAACAATGAGCAGTTCTTC.

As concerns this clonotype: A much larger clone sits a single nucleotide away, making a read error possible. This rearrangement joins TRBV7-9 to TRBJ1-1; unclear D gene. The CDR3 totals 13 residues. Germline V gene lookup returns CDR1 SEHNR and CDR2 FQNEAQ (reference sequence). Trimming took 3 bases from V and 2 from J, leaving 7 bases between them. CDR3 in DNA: TGTGCCAGCAGCTTTCAGATTAACACTGAAGCTTTCTTT. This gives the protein CASSFQINTEAFF.

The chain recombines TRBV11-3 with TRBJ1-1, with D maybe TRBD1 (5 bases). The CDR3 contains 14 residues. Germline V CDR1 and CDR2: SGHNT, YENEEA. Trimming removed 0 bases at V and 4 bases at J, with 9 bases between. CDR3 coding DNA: TGTGCCAGCAGCTTAGATGGGGCGAGCACTGAAGCTTTCTTT. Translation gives CASSLDGASTEAFF.

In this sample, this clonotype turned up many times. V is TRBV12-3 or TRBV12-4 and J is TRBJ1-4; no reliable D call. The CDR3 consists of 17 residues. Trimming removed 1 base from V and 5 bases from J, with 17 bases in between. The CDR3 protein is CASSLVIGTESNEKLFF. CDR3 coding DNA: TGTGCCAGCAGTTTAGTAATAGGAACTGAGAGCAATGAAAAACTGTTTTTT.

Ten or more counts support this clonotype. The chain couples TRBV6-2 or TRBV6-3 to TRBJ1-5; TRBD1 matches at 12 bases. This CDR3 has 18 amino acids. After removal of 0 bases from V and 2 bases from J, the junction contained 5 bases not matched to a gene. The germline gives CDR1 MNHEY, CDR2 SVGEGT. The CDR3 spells CASSYSGTGGWGNQPQHF. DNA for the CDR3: TGTGCCAGCAGTTACTCAGGGACAGGGGGCTGGGGCAATCAGCCCCAGCATTTT.

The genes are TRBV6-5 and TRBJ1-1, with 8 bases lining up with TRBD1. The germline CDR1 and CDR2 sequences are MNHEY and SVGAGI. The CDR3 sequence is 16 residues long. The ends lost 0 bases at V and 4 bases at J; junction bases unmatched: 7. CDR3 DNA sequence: TGTGCCAGCAGTTACTCGGGATCAGGGGGCGGCACTGAAGCTTTCTTT. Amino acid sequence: CASSYSGSGGGTEAFF.

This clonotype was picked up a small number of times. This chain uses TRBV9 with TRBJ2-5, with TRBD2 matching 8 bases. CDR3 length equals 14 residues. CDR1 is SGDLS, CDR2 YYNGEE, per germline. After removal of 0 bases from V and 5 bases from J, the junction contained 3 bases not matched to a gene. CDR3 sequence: CASSVAGGVETQYF. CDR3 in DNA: TGTGCCAGCAGCGTAGCGGGAGGGGTTGAGACCCAGTACTTC. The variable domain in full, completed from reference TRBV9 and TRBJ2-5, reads DSGVTQTPKHLITATGQRVTLRCSPRSGDLSVYWYQQSLDQGLQFLIQYYNGEERAKGNILERFSAQQFPDLHSELNLSSLELGDSALYFCASSVAGGVETQYFGPGTRLLVL.